The clone carrying this T cell receptor (beta chain) appeared a single time. Its specificity is unknown. This sample is part of a study of blood T cell dynamics during melanoma immunotherapy. Study-wide background: Standard first-line treatment here was pembrolizumab or nivolumab plus ipilimumab in metastatic melanoma.

The time point was: pre-treatment baseline. One draw preceded checkpoint blockade; another followed its first cycle at week 3. Each sorted CD8+ T cell subset had its entire DNA loaded. Generated by immunoSEQ multiplex PCR, the TCRdb table keeps only in-frame clones and is missing some. Of about 13,000 clones listed, 92% were seen once; the top ten hold around 0.2%. CDR1 is SEHNR, CDR2 FQNEAQ, per germline (reference sequence). This CDR3 spans 15 amino acids. V lost 3 bases, J lost 4 bases, and 13 bases lay in between. Study observations and caveats: Among sorted CD8+ subsets, immune-effector cells had the highest clonality and cell-free DNA similarity.

V is TRBV7-9 and J is TRBJ2-1, with D possibly TRBD2 on 6 matching bases. Sequences were derived from effector memory CD8+ T cells from blood, sampled from a patient treated with checkpoint blockade. This sequence was found in a human donor with melanoma. CDR3 residues: CASSFYGGKYNEQFF. The CDR3 bases are TGTGCCAGCAGCTTTTACGGGGGAAAATACAATGAGCAGTTCTTC.